The 4 T cell receptor beta chains given below trace back to one sample, sequenced in a study of somatic mutations in cytotoxic T cells in rheumatoid arthritis. Here immunoSEQ multiplex PCR was the method, and the copy in TCRdb shows in-frame clones only, minus some. The sample shows some 16,000 clones, 70% to 80% of them seen only once. Sequencing input: CD8+ T cells sorted from blood. Every receptor here comes from an adult with rheumatoid arthritis.

This sequence joins TRBV9 and TRBJ1-1, with D unclear. CDR1 SGDLS and CDR2 YYNGEE come from the germline V gene. Trimming left V 6 bases short and J 8 bases short, with 14 bases between. CDR3 length: 12 amino acids. The CDR3 DNA reads TGTGCCAGCAACGTCCCGGTTGAGGAAGCTTTCTTT. The encoded protein is CASNVPVEEAFF.

The gene calls are TRBV11-2 and TRBJ1-5; no definite D call. Germline assignment: CDR1 SGHAT and CDR2 FQNNGV. The V end was cut by 5 bases, the J end by 4 bases, with 12 bases between. The CDR3 consists of 14 residues. The CDR3 loop reads CASSPVVRNQPQHF. CDR3 DNA: TGTGCCAGCAGCCCCGTCGTCCGTAATCAGCCCCAGCATTTT.

The V gene is TRBV10-3, the J gene TRBJ1-1; D gene unclear. The CDR3 consists of 17 residues. Germline CDR1 ENHRY, CDR2 SYGVKD. V dropped 2 bases and J dropped 0 bases, with 16 bases sitting between them. The CDR3 DNA sequence: TGTGCCATCAGTGAGCCGGCGGCCCCTGGGCTGAACACTGAAGCTTTCTTT. Protein product: CAISEPAAPGLNTEAFF.

The rearrangement joins TRBV27 to TRBJ1-1; D is ambiguous. Between the trimmed V and J ends, which lost 2 bases and 5 bases, there was a span of 9 bases. The length of the CDR3 is 13 residues. CDR1 MNHEY and CDR2 SMNVEV come from the germline V gene (reference sequence). CDR3 residues: CASSLAPPTEAFF. CDR3 sequence (DNA): TGTGCCAGCAGTTTAGCCCCTCCTACTGAAGCTTTCTTT.